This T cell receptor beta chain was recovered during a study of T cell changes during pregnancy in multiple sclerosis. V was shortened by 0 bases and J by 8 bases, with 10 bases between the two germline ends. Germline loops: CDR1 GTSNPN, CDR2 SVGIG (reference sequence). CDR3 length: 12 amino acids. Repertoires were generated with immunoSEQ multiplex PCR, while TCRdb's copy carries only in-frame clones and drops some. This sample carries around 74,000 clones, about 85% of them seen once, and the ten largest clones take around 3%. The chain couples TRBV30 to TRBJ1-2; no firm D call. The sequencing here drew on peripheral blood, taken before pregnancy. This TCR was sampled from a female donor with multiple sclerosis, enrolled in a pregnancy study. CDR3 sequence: CAWSVQSGGYTF. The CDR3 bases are TGTGCCTGGAGTGTACAGAGCGGAGGCTACACCTTC.